These 5 T cell receptor beta chains originate from one sample sequenced in a study of blood T cell repertoires in COVID-19. Some clones are missing from TCRdb's copy, which holds only in-frame ones; the method was immunoSEQ multiplex PCR. The sample records roughly 220,000 clones, about four fifths being singletons. Input material: peripheral blood. These receptors all come from an elderly woman with COVID-19, enrolled during active disease.

V is TRBV5-1 and J is TRBJ1-1, with a possible D match to TRBD1 (5 bases). The CDR3 consists of 12 residues. Germline V lookup: CDR1 SGHRS, CDR2 YFSETQ. V was cut by 5 bases and J by 8 bases, with 13 bases left in between. For the CDR3, the DNA is TGCGCCAGCAGTCACGGGGGACCGGAAGCTTTCTTT. This gives the protein CASSHGGPEAFF.

This chain joins TRBV5-1 and TRBJ2-1, with 10 nucleotides matching TRBD2. The junction had 3 bases not matched to a gene; V was cut back by 0 bases and J by 0 bases. CDR3 size: 17 residues. The germline V gene has CDR1 SGHRS and CDR2 YFSETQ. This chain's CDR3 is CASSLVGLASSYNEQFF. The CDR3 bases are TGCGCCAGCAGCTTGGTGGGACTAGCGAGCTCCTACAATGAGCAGTTCTTC.

In its sample, this clone was seen once. This chain links TRBV19 with TRBJ2-5; the match to TRBD2 covers 7 bases. The junction had 13 bases not matched to a gene; V was cut back by 4 bases and J by 2 bases. Germline V gives CDR1 LNHDA, CDR2 SQIVND (reference sequence). This CDR3 region has 17 residues. CDR3 region: CASSTRRRAGEQETQYF. The CDR3 bases are TGTGCCAGTAGTACCCGACGTAGGGCGGGAGAACAAGAGACCCAGTACTTC.

This clone showed up just once. J is TRBJ2-5 and V is TRBV10-1; possibly TRBD2 for D (7 bases). Per the germline V gene, CDR1 is WNHNN and CDR2 is SYGVQD (reference sequence). V was cut by 8 bases and J by 2 bases, with 18 bases left in between. The CDR3 covers 15 residues. The CDR3 here is CASLGRGASQETQYF. In nucleotides, the CDR3 is TGCGCCAGCCTGGGGAGGGGGGCATCGCAAGAGACCCAGTACTTC.

This sequence joins TRBV27 and TRBJ1-1, with 9 positions matching TRBD1. Trimming cost V 6 bases and J 5 bases; bases outside gene matches: 7. The CDR3 loop spans 14 amino acids. Germline-derived CDR1 and CDR2 are MNHEY and SMNVEV (reference sequence). CDR3: CASRRGQGYTEAFF. The CDR3 DNA reads TGTGCCAGCAGACGTGGACAGGGGTATACTGAAGCTTTCTTT.